This is a list of T cell receptor beta chains from one sample in a study of blood T cell repertoires in COVID-19. Sequencing used immunoSEQ multiplex PCR; TCRdb keeps in-frame clones, though not all of them. In the table there are 200,000 to 250,000 clones, approximately 84% of which are singletons. Sequenced sample: peripheral blood. The receptors shown here come from a woman aged 60 to 75 with acute or convalescent COVID-19. CDR3s include the opening cysteine and the closing phenylalanine or tryptophan. D genes are given only for firm matches. Rows give clone size only sometimes, using once, few, many, or a class for an expanded clone.

d_gene: TRBD1
j_gene: TRBJ1-2
abundance: -
v_gene: TRBV12-3/TRBV12-4
CDR3aa: CASSKGQGFGYTF
CDR3nt: TGTGCCAGCAGTAAAGGACAGGGTTTTGGCTACACCTTC

d_gene: TRBD1
j_gene: TRBJ1-5
abundance: -
v_gene: TRBV19
CDR3aa: CASNSPGQGTQPQHF
CDR3nt: TGTGCCAGTAATTCACCGGGACAGGGAACTCAGCCCCAGCATTTT

d_gene: -
j_gene: TRBJ1-3
abundance: -
v_gene: TRBV30
CDR3aa: CAWSIQGRGNTIYF
CDR3nt: TGTGCCTGGAGTATACAAGGGAGGGGAAACACCATATATTTT

d_gene: -
j_gene: TRBJ1-1
abundance: -
v_gene: TRBV9
CDR3aa: CASSGDLIGHTEAFF
CDR3nt: TGTGCCAGCAGCGGGGACTTAATCGGGCACACTGAAGCTTTCTTT

d_gene: TRBD2
j_gene: TRBJ2-1
abundance: -
v_gene: TRBV4-1
CDR3aa: CASSQRAGDEQFF
CDR3nt: TGCGCCAGCAGCCAACGGGCGGGGGATGAGCAGTTCTTC

d_gene: -
j_gene: TRBJ2-1
abundance: -
v_gene: TRBV30
CDR3aa: CASIYSYNEQFF
CDR3nt: TGTGCCTCTATCTACTCCTACAATGAGCAGTTCTTC

d_gene: -
j_gene: TRBJ2-5
abundance: -
v_gene: TRBV2
CDR3aa: CASRDWRGERETQYF
CDR3nt: TGTGCCAGCAGAGATTGGCGGGGAGAGAGGGAGACCCAGTACTTC

d_gene: TRBD1
j_gene: TRBJ1-2
abundance: -
v_gene: TRBV6-1
CDR3aa: CASSEGTGVYGYTF
CDR3nt: TGTGCCAGCAGTGAGGGGACAGGAGTCTATGGCTACACCTTC

d_gene: -
j_gene: TRBJ1-1
abundance: -
v_gene: TRBV11-3
CDR3aa: CASSLGPSTEAFF
CDR3nt: TGTGCCAGCAGCTTAGGCCCCAGCACTGAAGCTTTCTTT

d_gene: -
j_gene: TRBJ1-1
abundance: -
v_gene: TRBV12-3/TRBV12-4
CDR3aa: CASSLTGRGQAFF
CDR3nt: TGTGCCAGCAGTTTAACAGGCAGGGGCCAAGCTTTCTTT

d_gene: -
j_gene: TRBJ1-3
abundance: -
v_gene: TRBV12-3/TRBV12-4
CDR3aa: CARLSGNTIYF
CDR3nt: TGTGCCAGACTTTCTGGAAACACCATATATTTT

d_gene: TRBD2
j_gene: TRBJ2-3
abundance: -
v_gene: TRBV10-3
CDR3aa: CAINLSGGNTDTQYF
CDR3nt: TGTGCCATCAATCTTAGCGGGGGCAACACAGATACGCAGTATTTT

d_gene: TRBD2
j_gene: TRBJ2-7
abundance: once
v_gene: TRBV6-2/TRBV6-3
CDR3aa: CASSDPGLVNEQYF
CDR3nt: TGTGCCAGCAGTGACCCGGGACTAGTGAACGAGCAGTACTTC

d_gene: TRBD2
j_gene: TRBJ2-5
abundance: once
v_gene: TRBV6-5
CDR3aa: CASSYDSGGALETQYF
CDR3nt: TGTGCCAGCAGTTACGATAGCGGGGGGGCCTTAGAGACCCAGTACTTC

d_gene: TRBD1
j_gene: TRBJ1-1
abundance: -
v_gene: TRBV29-1
CDR3aa: CSVEGRTGGFAEAFF
CDR3nt: TGCAGCGTTGAGGGTCGGACAGGGGGCTTCGCGGAAGCTTTCTTT